A single sample gave rise to the 31 T cell receptor beta chains below, sequenced in a study of cytomegalovirus exposure and HLA in healthy donors. Sequencing used immunoSEQ multiplex PCR; TCRdb keeps in-frame clones, though not all of them. The data show 300,000 to 400,000 clones, with 86% seen just once and about 0.8% held by the top ten. The specimen was PBMCs. The receptor set was obtained from a woman aged 18 to 35 in good health and CMV-seronegative.

The V gene is TRBV9, the J gene TRBJ2-1, with 7 bases matching TRBD1. Germline V gene sequence: CDR1 SGDLS, CDR2 YYNGEE. J gave up 5 bases and V 0 bases, and 8 bases lay outside the gene matches. The CDR3 is 16 residues long. The CDR3 DNA reads as TGTGCCAGCAGCGTAGGCTCTCTCACAGGGGACAATGAGCAGTTCTTC. This gives the protein CASSVGSLTGDNEQFF.

The chain combines TRBV6-5 with TRBJ2-3; D possibly corresponds to TRBD2 (5 bases). Germline-derived CDR1 and CDR2 are MNHEY and SVGAGI. This CDR3 contains 15 residues. Trimming took 2 bases from V and 2 from J, leaving 11 bases between them. CDR3 amino acids: CASSYGGSPTDTQYF. The CDR3 coding sequence is TGTGCCAGCAGTTACGGAGGTAGTCCCACAGATACGCAGTATTTT.

The chain couples TRBV2 to TRBJ2-7; tentatively, D is TRBD1 (7 bases). V gave up 10 bases and J gave up 0 bases, with 19 bases separating them. Germline V gives CDR1 SNHLY, CDR2 FYNNEI. The CDR3 has 15 residues. The CDR3 region is CATKPPGGSSYEQYF. CDR3 nucleotide sequence: TGTGCCACCAAACCCCCAGGGGGGAGCTCCTACGAGCAGTACTTC.

The rearrangement links TRBV2 to TRBJ2-3, with a weak D call TRBD2 (7 bases). Germline V gene sequence: CDR1 SNHLY, CDR2 FYNNEI. V dropped 6 bases and J dropped 5 bases, with 18 bases sitting between them. This CDR3 has 15 amino acids. The CDR3 loop reads CASRAWRGPGDTQYF. The CDR3 nucleotides are TGTGCCAGCAGAGCCTGGCGGGGGCCAGGAGATACGCAGTATTTT. Using reference TRBV2 and TRBJ2-3 for the parts outside the CDR3, the full variable domain is EPEVTQTPSHQVTQMGQEVILRCVPISNHLYFYWYRQILGQKVEFLVSFYNNEISEKSEIFDDQFSVERPDGSNFTLKIRSTKLEDSAMYFCASRAWRGPGDTQYFGPGTRLTVL.

The CDR3 is CAKKPRAPLNTEAFF. DNA for the CDR3: TGTGCCAAAAAGCCCAGGGCCCCCCTGAACACTGAAGCTTTCTTT. This chain links TRBV7-9 with TRBJ1-1, with D possibly matching TRBD1 (5 bases). The V end lost 10 bases, the J end lost 0 bases, and 18 bases lay between the germline ends. This CDR3 has 15 residues. Germline CDR1 reads SEHNR; CDR2 reads FQNEAQ (reference sequence).

The chain recombines TRBV27 with TRBJ1-4, with D perhaps matching TRBD1 (5 bases). CDR1 and CDR2 from the germline V gene are MNHEY and SMNVEV (reference sequence). Trimming pared 4 bases from V and 0 bases from J, leaving 21 bases between. The CDR3 is 19 residues long. The CDR3 region is CASSSLSGVGVSTNEKLFF. The CDR3, as DNA: TGTGCCAGCAGTTCGTTGTCCGGCGTAGGGGTTTCAACTAATGAAAAACTGTTTTTT.

This chain joins TRBV10-2 and TRBJ2-5; 13 bases agree with TRBD2. Germline V gene sequence: CDR1 WSHSY, CDR2 SAAADI. The junction had 9 bases not matched to a gene; V was cut back by 6 bases and J by 5 bases. The CDR3 totals 16 residues. CDR3 sequence reads: CASSPTSGGWRETQYF. CDR3 nucleotide sequence: TGCGCCAGCAGCCCGACTAGCGGGGGGTGGCGGGAGACCCAGTACTTC.

This clone was counted a single time. J is TRBJ2-3 and V is TRBV30; 11 bases match TRBD2. The CDR3 totals 18 residues. In germline, CDR1 is GTSNPN, CDR2 SVGIG (reference sequence). J gave up 0 bases and V 3 bases, and 11 bases lay outside the gene matches. CDR3 region: CAWSKGTSGPESTDTQYF. CDR3 nucleotides: TGTGCCTGGAGCAAAGGGACTAGCGGCCCCGAGAGCACAGATACGCAGTATTTT.

The rearrangement links TRBV10-3 to TRBJ1-1; D is unresolved. Germline CDR1 ENHRY, CDR2 SYGVKD. The CDR3 contains 15 residues. The V end lost 7 bases, the J end lost 5 bases, and 20 bases lay between the germline ends. The CDR3, as DNA: TGTGCCATCAAGGGAGGTCGGCCTGGACGGACTGAAGCTTTCTTT. It encodes CAIKGGRPGRTEAFF.

The gene calls are TRBV4-2 and TRBJ1-2, with D maybe TRBD1 (5 bases). CDR3 length equals 14 residues. V gave up 4 bases and J gave up 2 bases, with 11 bases separating them. CDR1 is LGHNA, CDR2 YNFKEQ, per germline. CDR3 bases: TGTGCCAGCAGCCTAGACAGTGCAAACTATGGCTACACCTTC. Encoded protein: CASSLDSANYGYTF.

The chain recombines TRBV7-9 with TRBJ2-3; tentative D call: TRBD2 (6 bases). Trimming removed 4 bases at V and 1 base at J, with 18 bases between. The CDR3 loop spans 17 amino acids. Germline CDR1 SEHNR, CDR2 FQNEAQ (reference sequence). CDR3 loop: CASSSPPLRDRTDTQYF. For the CDR3, the DNA is TGTGCCAGCAGCTCCCCTCCCCTGCGGGACCGCACAGATACGCAGTATTTT. The full variable domain, rest sourced from reference TRBV7-9 and TRBJ2-3, is DTGVSQNPRHKITKRGQNVTFRCDPISEHNRLYWYRQTLGQGPEFLTYFQNEAQLEKSRLLSDRFSAERPKGSFSTLEIQRTEQGDSAMYLCASSSPPLRDRTDTQYFGPGTRLTVL.

The sample holds a few counts of this clone. This chain joins TRBV10-1 and TRBJ1-2, with D perhaps TRBD1 (5 bases). There are 12 residues in the CDR3. Trimming took 10 bases from V and 4 from J, leaving 13 bases between them. Germline CDR1 WNHNN, CDR2 SYGVQD (reference sequence). The CDR3 sequence: CAIPQAPYGYTF. DNA of the CDR3: TGCGCCATTCCACAGGCCCCCTATGGCTACACCTTC.

The rearrangement links TRBV27 to TRBJ2-1, with 7 bases matching TRBD1. The CDR3 covers 13 residues. The germline gives CDR1 MNHEY, CDR2 SMNVEV (reference sequence). Trimming took 6 bases from V and 7 from J; bases not matched to a gene: 6. In nucleotides, the CDR3 is TGTGCCAGCAGCCCTACAGGGGAGAATGAGCAGTTCTTC. This gives the protein CASSPTGENEQFF.

The chain recombines TRBV30 with TRBJ1-4, with D tentatively TRBD1 (5 bases). The CDR3 is made up of 15 amino acids. Per the germline V gene, CDR1 is GTSNPN and CDR2 is SVGIG (reference sequence). Deletions cut 5 bases from V and 4 bases from J, with 17 bases between. DNA for the CDR3: TGTGCCTGGGGAGGGCAGGGCAGCTATAATGAAAAACTGTTTTTT. It translates to CAWGGQGSYNEKLFF.

The CDR3, as DNA: TGTGCCAGCAATAACCCCTACGGGGAGCTGTTTTTT. Protein: CASNNPYGELFF. This chain connects TRBV25-1 to TRBJ2-2, with D unresolved. Germline V gene data show CDR1 as MGHDK and CDR2 as SYGVNS. The CDR3 is 12 amino acids. V shed 7 bases and J shed 7 bases, with 10 bases lying between them.

A remark on this clone: The sample holds other DNA sequences that translate to the same CDR3. V gene TRBV28 combines with J gene TRBJ1-1; 7 bases are shared with TRBD1. J lost 3 bases, V lost 9 bases, and 1 base had no gene match. Germline CDR1 and CDR2: MDHEN and SYDVKM. The CDR3 totals 11 residues. The CDR3 sequence is CASQGDTEAFF. The CDR3 nucleotides read TGTGCCAGTCAGGGGGACACTGAAGCTTTCTTT. Together with reference TRBV28 and TRBJ1-1, the CDR3 gives the full variable domain: DVKVTQSSRYLVKRTGEKVFLECVQDMDHENMFWYRQDPGLGLRLIYFSYDVKMKEKGDIPEGYSVSREKKERFSLILESASTNQTSMYLCASQGDTEAFFGQGTRLTVV.

This chain connects TRBV4-1 to TRBJ2-1; 14 bases match TRBD2. The CDR3 consists of 19 residues. J gave up 8 bases and V 0 bases, and 12 bases lay outside the gene matches. Per the germline V gene, CDR1 is MGHRA and CDR2 is YSYEKL. CDR3: CASSQEVPGLAGVNYEQFF. The CDR3 DNA is TGCGCCAGCAGCCAAGAAGTCCCGGGACTAGCGGGAGTAAACTATGAGCAGTTCTTC.

J is TRBJ1-2 and V is TRBV6-5; D unresolved. This CDR3 contains 12 residues. With 9 bases removed from V and 8 bases from J, the gap between germline ends came to 16 bases. Germline CDR1 and CDR2: MNHEY and SVGAGI. The CDR3 DNA follows: TGTGCCAGTCAGGACTGGGTGGGGGGCTACACCTTC. Translating gives CASQDWVGGYTF.

This clone was counted between two and nine times. This chain connects TRBV25-1 to TRBJ1-6; D is possibly TRBD1 (5 bases). V lost 3 bases and J 5 bases, leaving 14 bases between the germline ends. Germline CDR1 MGHDK, CDR2 SYGVNS. The length of the CDR3 is 16 residues. The chain's CDR3 is CASSDVGTAHNSPLHF. The CDR3 bases are TGTGCCAGCAGTGACGTTGGGACTGCCCATAATTCACCCCTCCACTTT.

The chain combines TRBV18 with TRBJ2-7, with TRBD2 as a possible D gene (6 bases). Per the germline V gene, CDR1 is KGHSH and CDR2 is LQKENI. The CDR3 spans 15 residues. Trimming removed 3 bases at V and 3 bases at J, with 15 bases between. This CDR3 reads CASSPEGSGIYEQYF. Here the CDR3 DNA reads TGTGCCAGCTCACCGGAGGGATCGGGCATCTACGAGCAGTACTTC.

V is TRBV29-1 and J is TRBJ2-3; a possible D gene is TRBD1 (5 bases). V lost 4 bases and J 2 bases, leaving 25 bases between the germline ends. The CDR3 consists of 18 residues. The V gene's germline CDR1 is SQVTM and CDR2 ANQGSEA. This CDR3 is CSVAILTDLNLPTDTQYF. In DNA form, the CDR3 reads TGCAGCGTTGCCATACTGACAGATCTAAACCTTCCCACAGATACGCAGTATTTT.

V gene TRBV9 combines with J gene TRBJ2-1; TRBD2 agrees at 10 bases. Germline V lookup: CDR1 SGDLS, CDR2 YYNGEE. There are 16 residues in the CDR3. The junction had 5 bases not matched to a gene; V was cut back by 3 bases and J by 2 bases. For the CDR3, the DNA is TGTGCCAGCAGCGCAGAAGCGGGGGGGGCCTACAATGAGCAGTTCTTC. It is translated as CASSAEAGGAYNEQFF.

The CDR3 DNA sequence: TGTGCCAGCAGTGTAGACAGGCCCACCTCCTACGAGCAGTACTTC. This sequence encodes CASSVDRPTSYEQYF. The chain has TRBV6-6 and TRBJ2-7; TRBD1 is a possible D gene (6 bases). The CDR3 extends over 15 amino acids. Germline CDR1 and CDR2: MNHNY and SVGAGI (reference sequence). V shed 5 bases and J shed 0 bases, with 14 bases lying between them.

V and J are TRBV5-1 and TRBJ1-2; D unclear. CDR3 length equals 13 residues. V was pared by 4 bases and J by 4 bases, with 11 bases between. Germline loops: CDR1 SGHRS, CDR2 YFSETQ. The CDR3 DNA sequence: TGCGCCAGCAGCCCAACGACACTCTATGGCTACACCTTC. It codes for CASSPTTLYGYTF.

V and J are TRBV28 and TRBJ1-1; D unclear. The germline V and J ends were trimmed by 4 bases and 4 bases, with 10 bases remaining between them. The CDR3 is made up of 13 amino acids. The germline gives CDR1 MDHEN, CDR2 SYDVKM. In DNA, the CDR3 is TGTGCCAGCAGTTACCCGGGAGGCACTGAAGCTTTCTTT. Translating it yields CASSYPGGTEAFF.

The chain combines TRBV30 with TRBJ2-2; 10 bases align to TRBD2. CDR1 and CDR2 from the germline V gene are GTSNPN and SVGIG (reference sequence). J lost 3 bases, V lost 0 bases, and 4 bases had no gene match. CDR3 length: 16 amino acids. Written as DNA, the CDR3 is TGTGCCTGGAGTGTACGGCTAGCGGGAGACACCGGGGAGCTGTTTTTT. Its protein product is CAWSVRLAGDTGELFF.

This chain uses TRBV6-6 with TRBJ1-4; possible D gene TRBD1, 5 bases. The CDR3 extends over 15 amino acids. Germline V gives CDR1 MNHNY, CDR2 SVGAGI (reference sequence). The V gene lost 7 bases and the J gene lost 9 bases, with 21 bases spanning the gap. CDR3 residues: CASTLYSGGEKKLFF. Here the CDR3 DNA reads TGTGCCAGCACGTTATATAGCGGGGGGGAGAAAAAACTGTTTTTT.

The V call is TRBV27, the J call TRBJ1-1; 7 bases fit TRBD1. Germline values: CDR1 MNHEY, CDR2 SMNVEV (reference sequence). Trimming at V came to 1 base and at J to 4 bases, leaving 9 bases not matched to a gene. The CDR3 has 16 amino acids. The CDR3 DNA follows: TGTGCCAGCAGTTTATACTTAAGACAGGGAGGCACTGAAGCTTTCTTT. It is translated as CASSLYLRQGGTEAFF.

The chain joins TRBV29-1 to TRBJ1-3; unclear D gene. V was trimmed by 7 bases and J by 7 bases, leaving 14 bases between them. The CDR3 extends over 12 amino acids. The germline V gene has CDR1 SQVTM and CDR2 ANQGSEA. The CDR3, as DNA: TGCAGCGGGGAGGGTGGGCAGAACACCATATATTTT. This codes for CSGEGGQNTIYF.

The chain joins TRBV6-6 to TRBJ1-6; 8 bases match TRBD1. Germline CDR1 reads MNHNY; CDR2 reads SVGAGI (reference sequence). The CDR3 covers 15 residues. After removal of 6 bases from V and 8 bases from J, the junction contained 9 bases not matched to a gene. The CDR3 DNA is TGTGCCAGCAGAAAAGAGCACAGGGGGGATTCACCCCTCCACTTT. Protein: CASRKEHRGDSPLHF.

The genes are TRBV29-1 and TRBJ2-1; TRBD2 agrees at 11 bases. Germline CDR1 reads SQVTM; CDR2 reads ANQGSEA. The CDR3 length is 15 residues. The V and J ends lost 7 bases and 0 bases, in that order; junction bases with no gene match: 5. Here the CDR3 reads CSADSGRDSYNEQFF. DNA for the CDR3: TGCAGCGCCGATAGCGGGAGGGACTCCTACAATGAGCAGTTCTTC.